Included here is one T cell receptor (beta chain) sequence, with context. Its antigen is still unknown. TCRdb's copy holds only in-frame clones and misses some; the assay was immunoSEQ multiplex PCR. The repertoire consists of tens of thousands of clones, with around 90% occurring once and the leading ten covering about 4.9%. These data are taken from a study of Tregs in tolerant kidney transplant recipients. Broader study findings: Biological reproducibility was not directly addressed, but technical replication error appeared minimal. The small number of patients limits these findings pending further validation. Expanding Tregs on activated donor B cells appeared to best identify donor-specific TCRbeta clones.

Thawed PBMCs were FACS-sorted into unstimulated CD4+CD25+CD127- regulatory T cells, CD4+CD25- non-regulatory cells, CD4 and CD8 cells. J was trimmed by 4 bases and V by 11 bases; bases with no gene match: 4. CDR1 is LNHDA and CDR2 is SQIVND in the germline V gene (reference sequence). This CDR3 spans 12 amino acids. This chain connects TRBV19 to TRBJ1-5, with TRBD1 identical over 8 bases. Sample: CD8+ T cells from blood. The sequence was obtained from a human donor in good health. The CDR3 bases are TGTGCCCTCGGGACAGGAAATCAGCCCCAGCATTTT. The encoded protein is CALGTGNQPQHF.